The table lists the clone carrying this T cell receptor (beta chain) with a few counts. The antigen is not known. CDR1 is MNHEY, CDR2 SVGEGT, per germline. The CDR3 consists of 12 residues. The V end was cut by 2 bases, the J end by 5 bases, with 7 bases between. The data originate from a study of T cells after yellow fever vaccination. Study-level points and caveats: The secondary response showed a weaker magnitude and a faster peak, day 5 versus 15. Abundant clonotypes from the bulk population could contaminate FACS-sorted repertoires.

In making TCR cDNA, 5'RACE template switching added a universal primer site and UMIs to it. TCRdb reprocessed the 5' RACE reads via MiXCR and lists one record per CDR3 protein. The sample gives fewer than 450,000 distinct CDR3 sequences, 8% to 9.5% of which show up once; about 16% is in the top ten. This chain joins TRBV6-2 or TRBV6-3 and TRBJ2-7; D unresolved. The origin of this receptor is a man aged 18 to 30 who received the YFV17D yellow fever vaccine. The sequenced sample was PBMCs, obtained roughly 45 days after the first yellow fever vaccination. The chain's CDR3 is CASSYTLDEQYF. The CDR3 DNA reads as TGTGCCAGCAGTTACACCTTGGACGAGCAGTACTTC.